Sequencing of this T cell receptor (beta chain) was carried out in a study of blood T cell repertoires in COVID-19. The wider study: The study drew acute and convalescent COVID-19 samples from the United States, Italy and Spain. PBMCs, B-cell-depleted T cells, or T cells provided the cDNA or gDNA that made up the material.

CDR1 SGHTA and CDR2 FQGTGA come from the germline V gene. V shed 5 bases and J 6 bases; nucleotides not matched to a gene: 5. The CDR3 is 14 residues long. In the original processing: Estimation of nucleated cell counts was performed using reference gene primer amplification. Clones were sequenced by immunoSEQ multiplex PCR, and TCRdb holds only the in-frame ones, with some missing. For V, J and clone size, that table is used; D and trimming come from the DNA. Of around 500,000 clones listed, 75% to 90% were seen once; the top ten hold roughly 3.2%. The sample was peripheral blood. This TCR was sampled from a human donor in a cohort sampled during active COVID-19. V gene TRBV7-3 combines with J gene TRBJ2-3; 10 bases are a match to TRBD2. In nucleotides, the CDR3 is TGTGCCAGCAGCCTAGGGACTAGCGTTGATACGCAGTATTTT. Translation: CASSLGTSVDTQYF.